This TCR beta chain was sequenced in a study of shared clonotypes between healthy human individuals. V gave up 0 bases and J gave up 5 bases, with 8 bases separating them. Germline loops: CDR1 SGHDT, CDR2 YYEEEE. This CDR3 has 13 residues. Template amounts of roughly 300 ng DNA, approximately 30,000 T cell genomes, were employed in unsorted PBMC replicate PCRs. Sequencing used immunoSEQ multiplex PCR; TCRdb keeps in-frame clones, though not all of them. Of some 490,000 clones in the sample, about 85% were seen once. Material for sequencing was PBMCs. This receptor was taken from a middle-aged woman in good health. Some clones in this sample may be carry-over from other donors' samples. The chain employs TRBV5-6 and TRBJ2-5; maybe TRBD2 (6 bases). CDR3 coding DNA: TGTGCCAGCAGCTTGGCGGGGGATGAGACCCAGTACTTC. Its protein product is CASSLAGDETQYF.